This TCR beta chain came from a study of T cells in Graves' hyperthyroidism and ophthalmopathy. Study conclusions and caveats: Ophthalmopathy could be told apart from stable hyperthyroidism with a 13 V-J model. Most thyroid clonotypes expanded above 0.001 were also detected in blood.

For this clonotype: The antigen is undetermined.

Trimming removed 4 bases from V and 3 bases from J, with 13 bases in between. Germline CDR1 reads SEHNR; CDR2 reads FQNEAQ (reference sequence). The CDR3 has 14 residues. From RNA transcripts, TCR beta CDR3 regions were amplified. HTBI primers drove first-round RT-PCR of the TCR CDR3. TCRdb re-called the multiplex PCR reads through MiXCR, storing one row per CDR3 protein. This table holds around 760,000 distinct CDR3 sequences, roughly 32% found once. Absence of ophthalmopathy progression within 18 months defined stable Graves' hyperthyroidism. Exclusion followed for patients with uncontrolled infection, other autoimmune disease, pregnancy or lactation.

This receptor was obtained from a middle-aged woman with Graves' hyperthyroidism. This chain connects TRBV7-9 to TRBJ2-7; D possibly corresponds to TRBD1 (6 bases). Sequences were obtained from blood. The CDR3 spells CASSCPDRLYEQYF. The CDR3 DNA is TGTGCCAGCAGCTGCCCCGACAGGCTCTACGAGCAGTACTTC.